The 22 T cell receptor beta chains presented below share a single source sample, sequenced in a study of cytomegalovirus exposure and HLA in healthy donors. The PCR had 60 Vbeta and 13 Jbeta primers. TCRdb's table, derived via immunoSEQ multiplex PCR, lists solely in-frame clones and lacks some. The sample holds under 35,000 clones, 62% seen once. Source material: PBMCs. The receptors stem from a male donor in good health and CMV-seropositive.

The chain links TRBV25-1 to TRBJ2-1; maybe TRBD2 (6 bases). V lost 1 base to trimming and J lost 10 bases, with 11 bases between them. Germline CDR1 is MGHDK and CDR2 is SYGVNS. The CDR3 is made up of 13 amino acids. CDR3 region: CASSEFGAGEQFF. In DNA, the CDR3 is TGTGCCAGCAGTGAATTCGGGGCGGGGGAGCAGTTCTTC.

The chain couples TRBV7-3 to TRBJ2-2; 7 bases match TRBD2. The CDR3 extends over 15 amino acids. Germline lookup yields CDR1 SGHTA and CDR2 FQGTGA. Trimming at V came to 2 bases and at J to 4 bases, leaving 4 bases not matched to a gene. CDR3 DNA: TGTGCCAGCAGCTTATATACTAGCGCCACCGGGGAGCTGTTTTTT. The encoded protein is CASSLYTSATGELFF.

This chain uses TRBV9 with TRBJ2-2; D not certain. Between the trimmed V and J ends, which lost 0 bases and 5 bases, there was a span of 5 bases. The germline V gene encodes CDR1 SGDLS and CDR2 YYNGEE. The CDR3 length is 13 residues. The CDR3 sequence is CASSVGQTGELFF. Here the CDR3 DNA reads TGTGCCAGCAGCGTAGGTCAAACCGGGGAGCTGTTTTTT. The entire variable domain, with the rest obtained from reference TRBV9 and TRBJ2-2, is as follows: DSGVTQTPKHLITATGQRVTLRCSPRSGDLSVYWYQQSLDQGLQFLIQYYNGEERAKGNILERFSAQQFPDLHSELNLSSLELGDSALYFCASSVGQTGELFFGEGSRLTVL.

The chain carries TRBV2 and TRBJ1-2; no firm D call. Germline lookup yields CDR1 SNHLY and CDR2 FYNNEI. The CDR3 totals 14 residues. V lost 10 bases to trimming and J lost 8 bases, with 23 bases between them. The DNA for the CDR3 is TGTGCCACCCCCGGAGGAGGGCCCCCATCGGGCTACACCTTC. Protein sequence: CATPGGGPPSGYTF.

This clone was detected only a few times. This chain uses TRBV18 with TRBJ1-2; the match to TRBD1 covers 7 bases. This CDR3 region has 14 residues. Germline V gene lookup returns CDR1 KGHSH and CDR2 LQKENI. After removal of 0 bases from V and 6 bases from J, the junction contained 4 bases not matched to a gene. The CDR3 DNA reads as TGTGCCAGCTCACCACCGGACAGGCTCCATGGCTACACCTTC. This codes for CASSPPDRLHGYTF. Looking up the rest from reference TRBV18 and TRBJ1-2 gives the full variable domain: NAGVMQNPRHLVRRRGQEARLRCSPMKGHSHVYWYRQLPEEGLKFMVYLQKENIIDESGMPKERFSAEFPKEGPSILRIQQVVRGDSAAYFCASSPPDRLHGYTFGSGTRLTVV.

The chain couples TRBV13 to TRBJ2-1; unclear D gene. With 6 bases removed from V and 4 bases from J, the gap between germline ends came to 16 bases. Germline CDR1 reads PRHDT; CDR2 reads FYEKMQ (reference sequence). CDR3 length: 15 residues. The CDR3 DNA sequence: TGTGCCAGCAGTTACGTCCAGACTGGTTACAATGAGCAGTTCTTC. The encoded protein is CASSYVQTGYNEQFF.

The chain combines TRBV29-1 with TRBJ1-4, with 7 bases that match TRBD1. The junction had 12 bases not matched to a gene; V was cut back by 7 bases and J by 7 bases. CDR3 size: 14 residues. The germline gives CDR1 SQVTM, CDR2 ANQGSEA. CDR3 protein: CSGDTGVRGEKLFF. CDR3 nucleotide sequence: TGCAGCGGGGATACAGGGGTGCGTGGTGAAAAACTGTTTTTT.

The gene calls are TRBV2 and TRBJ2-7; 10 nucleotides align to TRBD2. The CDR3 loop spans 15 amino acids. The V segment lost 7 bases and the J segment 6 bases; nucleotides outside the gene matches: 12. CDR1 and CDR2 from the germline V gene are SNHLY and FYNNEI. The DNA of the CDR3 is TGTGCCAGCACCCAAATAGCGGGGGGATCGGGCGAGCAGTACTTC. As protein: CASTQIAGGSGEQYF.

This clone appeared a few times. The chain's CDR3 is CASSTGVGNEQYF. The CDR3 bases are TGTGCCAGCAGCACAGGAGTAGGCAACGAGCAGTACTTC. The chain couples TRBV11-3 to TRBJ2-7, with D maybe TRBD1 (5 bases). CDR3 length equals 13 residues. Germline CDR1 reads SGHNT; CDR2 reads YENEEA. V lost 5 bases and J 5 bases, leaving 13 bases between the germline ends.

This clone has at least ten counts. Other DNA sequences in the same sample also yield this CDR3. Here the CDR3 DNA reads TGTGCCAGCAGTGAAAAGGCGGGAGGAGCAGATACGCAGTATTTT. This sequence encodes CASSEKAGGADTQYF. The chain recombines TRBV6-1 with TRBJ2-3; TRBD2 matches at 8 bases. V lost 2 bases and J lost 4; bases outside the gene matches: 5. The length of the CDR3 is 15 residues. Germline CDR1 MNHNS, CDR2 SASEGT.

This clone was counted only a few times. The V call is TRBV11-2, the J call TRBJ2-7; a possible D gene is TRBD1 (6 bases). The CDR3 contains 15 residues. Germline CDR1 is SGHAT and CDR2 is FQNNGV. V was trimmed by 2 bases and J by 3 bases, leaving 14 bases between them. In DNA form, the CDR3 reads TGTGCCAGCAGCTTAAGAGGGGGATCCTTCTACGAGCAGTACTTC. This sequence encodes CASSLRGGSFYEQYF.

This clone was found a few times. This chain uses TRBV14 with TRBJ1-1; D is unclear. The CDR3 spans 13 residues. The germline V gene encodes CDR1 SGHDN and CDR2 FVKESK. Trimming left V 2 bases short and J 5 bases short, with 9 bases between. CDR3 coding DNA: TGTGCCAGCAGCCAACTGGTCGGGACTGAAGCTTTCTTT. Translating gives CASSQLVGTEAFF.

This clone appeared a few times. The junction differs from germline at one of its ends, possibly a read error. The chain has TRBV28 and TRBJ2-7, with 9 positions matching TRBD1. The length of the CDR3 is 16 residues. The germline V gene has CDR1 MDHEN and CDR2 SYDVKM. The CDR3 spells CASSLSIQGARNEQYF. The CDR3 DNA follows: TGTGCCAGCAGCTTATCAATACAGGGGGCTAGAAACGAGCAGTACTTC.

The sample holds a few counts of this clone. The rearrangement joins TRBV6-5 to TRBJ1-6, with D perhaps TRBD1 (6 bases). The V gene lost 6 bases and the J gene lost 7 bases, with 13 bases spanning the gap. Germline CDR1 and CDR2: MNHEY and SVGAGI. This CDR3 contains 14 residues. The CDR3 DNA is TGTGCCAGCAGGGAGGGGGGGGGAAATTCACCCCTCCACTTT. Residues: CASREGGGNSPLHF.

The rearrangement uses TRBV5-1 and TRBJ2-3, with 9 nucleotides matching TRBD2. The CDR3 loop spans 17 amino acids. V lost 0 bases to trimming and J lost 0 bases; unmatched junction nucleotides: 5. Germline V gene lookup returns CDR1 SGHRS and CDR2 YFSETQ. This chain's CDR3 is CASSLGLAGLSTDTQYF. CDR3 DNA sequence: TGCGCCAGCAGCTTGGGTCTAGCGGGGCTAAGCACAGATACGCAGTATTTT.

The gene calls are TRBV6-4 and TRBJ2-7, with TRBD1 as a possible D gene (5 bases). CDR1 and CDR2 from the germline V gene are MRHNA and SNTAGT. This CDR3 contains 14 residues. The V and J ends lost 10 bases and 0 bases respectively, with 16 bases between them. As DNA, the CDR3 is TGTGCCACCTCAACAGGCATAGGCTCCTACGAGCAGTACTTC. Residues: CATSTGIGSYEQYF.

The chain recombines TRBV11-2 with TRBJ1-5; TRBD1 is a possible D gene (5 bases). Between the trimmed V and J ends, which lost 4 bases and 11 bases, there was a span of 24 bases. CDR3 size: 16 residues. The germline CDR1 and CDR2 sequences are SGHAT and FQNNGV. The CDR3 region has the DNA TGTGCCAGCAGCTCAACCCAGGGCGCGCACGGGAGGACCCAGCATTTT. It yields the protein CASSSTQGAHGRTQHF.

The chain is built from TRBV5-4 and TRBJ1-1, with TRBD1 as a possible D gene (5 bases). Germline values: CDR1 SGHNT, CDR2 YYREEE (reference sequence). Trimming left V 4 bases short and J 1 base short, with 11 bases between. The CDR3 loop spans 14 amino acids. CDR3: CASSHLGGNTEAFF. The CDR3 DNA reads TGTGCCAGCAGCCACCTCGGGGGGAACACTGAAGCTTTCTTT.

The V gene is TRBV19, the J gene TRBJ1-2; TRBD1 aligns across 7 bases. This CDR3 is built from 15 residues. Germline V gives CDR1 LNHDA, CDR2 SQIVND (reference sequence). V lost 3 bases, J lost 5 bases, and 9 bases stayed unmatched. The CDR3, as DNA: TGTGCCAGTAGTATCTTGAGACAGGGATCTTATGGCTACACCTTC. As protein: CASSILRQGSYGYTF.

This rearrangement joins TRBV4-1 to TRBJ1-1; the D gene is possibly TRBD1 (6 bases). Trimming took off 1 base at V and 1 base at J, with 7 bases between the two ends. The germline V gene has CDR1 MGHRA and CDR2 YSYEKL. This CDR3 is 14 amino acids long. The DNA for the CDR3 is TGCGCCAGCAGCCAAGGACAGGAGAACACTGAAGCTTTCTTT. It specifies CASSQGQENTEAFF.

V usage is TRBV9 and J usage is TRBJ2-2; 9 bases agree with TRBD1. The CDR3 length is 15 residues. J lost 8 bases, V lost 0 bases, and 5 bases had no gene match. The V gene's germline CDR1 is SGDLS and CDR2 YYNGEE. In DNA form, the CDR3 reads TGTGCCAGCAGCGTAGACGGGACAGGGTTTGGGGAGCTGTTTTTT. Amino acids: CASSVDGTGFGELFF. Full variable domain (remainder filled in from reference TRBV9 and TRBJ2-2): DSGVTQTPKHLITATGQRVTLRCSPRSGDLSVYWYQQSLDQGLQFLIQYYNGEERAKGNILERFSAQQFPDLHSELNLSSLELGDSALYFCASSVDGTGFGELFFGEGSRLTVL.

The genes are TRBV9 and TRBJ2-1; unclear D gene. V gave up 0 bases and J gave up 9 bases, with 13 bases separating them. This CDR3 spans 14 amino acids. Per germline, CDR1 SGDLS and CDR2 YYNGEE. CDR3 region: CASSVGALSVEQFF. The DNA of the CDR3 is TGTGCCAGCAGCGTAGGGGCGCTTAGTGTTGAGCAGTTCTTC.